A selection of T cell receptor beta chains follows, all from one sample in a study of cytomegalovirus exposure and HLA in healthy donors. Only in-frame clones appear in the TCRdb table, and some are missing; sequencing was by immunoSEQ multiplex PCR. The sample has fewer than 120,000 clones; approximately 86% are singletons. The sequenced sample was PBMCs. These receptors originate from a man in his forties in good health and CMV-seronegative. CDR3s include the opening cysteine and the closing phenylalanine or tryptophan. A D gene is named only where the DNA matches it firmly. Clone size is not always given. Where it is, it says once, few, many or a class for expanded clones.

CDR3 length	clone size	V gene	D gene	J gene	CDR3 DNA	CDR3 protein
12	-	TRBV5-6	-	TRBJ1-1	TGTGCCAGCAGCACCGGGAGGGGGGAGGCTTTCTTT	CASSTGRGEAFF
17	-	TRBV19	TRBD2	TRBJ2-3	TGTGCCAGTAGTTCCCGTAGCGGGGTAATCAGCACAGATACGCAGTATTTT	CASSSRSGVISTDTQYF
17	once	TRBV6-1	TRBD2	TRBJ2-2	TGTGCCAGCAGTGCGACTAGCGGGGGGGGTAACACCGGGGAGCTGTTTTTT	CASSATSGGGNTGELFF
13	-	TRBV5-6	-	TRBJ2-3	TGTGCCAGCAGCCAGGGGAGCGCAGATACGCAGTATTTT	CASSQGSADTQYF
13	-	TRBV10-3	TRBD1	TRBJ1-1	TGTGCCATCAGCGGACAGGGGAACACTGAAGCTTTCTTT	CAISGQGNTEAFF
15	-	TRBV6-4	-	TRBJ1-2	TGTGCCAGCAGTGACTCAGCCCTAGGCCACTATGGCTACACCTTC	CASSDSALGHYGYTF
15	-	TRBV28	TRBD1	TRBJ1-5	TGTGCCAGCAGCCCCGGGACAGGGAGAGGTCAGCCCCAGCATTTT	CASSPGTGRGQPQHF
14	-	TRBV6-5	TRBD1	TRBJ1-5	TGTGCCAGCAGTTTCGGACAGGGCAATCAGCCCCAGCATTTT	CASSFGQGNQPQHF
19	-	TRBV7-8	TRBD2	TRBJ2-1	TGTGCCAGCAGCGACGGGACTAGCGGGGGGTCCAGCTCCTACAATGAGCAGTTCTTC	CASSDGTSGGSSSYNEQFF
13	-	TRBV6-1	-	TRBJ1-5	TGTGCCAGCAGTGAAACAGGGTATCAGCCCCAGCATTTT	CASSETGYQPQHF
16	-	TRBV5-1	TRBD2	TRBJ2-1	TGCGCCAGCAGCTTAGGGGCTAGCGGGGGTTACAATGAGCAGTTCTTC	CASSLGASGGYNEQFF
15	once	TRBV5-4	-	TRBJ2-5	TGTGCCAGCAGCTTGTTTGCTGGCACCCAAGAGACCCAGTACTTC	CASSLFAGTQETQYF
14	-	TRBV7-2	-	TRBJ2-3	TGTGCCAGCAGCTTAAACCAGGGGGGAGATACGCAGTATTTT	CASSLNQGGDTQYF
14	-	TRBV30	-	TRBJ1-6	TGTGCCTGGAAAACAGGGTTCGATAATTCACCCCTCCACTTT	CAWKTGFDNSPLHF
14	-	TRBV4-3	-	TRBJ1-3	TGCGCCAGCAGCCAAGTCCACTCTGGAAACACCATATATTTT	CASSQVHSGNTIYF
12	once	TRBV30	-	TRBJ2-2	TGTGCCTGGTATCCTTCCCCCGGGGAGCTGTTTTTT	CAWYPSPGELFF
15	-	TRBV27	-	TRBJ1-1	TGTGCCAGCAGTCCCAACCCCCTCCGGCCGGAGGAAGCTTTCTTT	CASSPNPLRPEEAFF
15	-	TRBV9	TRBD1	TRBJ1-6	TGTGCCAGCAGCGTCCAGGGACAGGGTAATTCACCCCTCCACTTT	CASSVQGQGNSPLHF
16	once	TRBV5-4	TRBD1	TRBJ1-1	TGTGCCAGCAGCTTCGGGGGACAGGGCATGAACACTGAAGCTTTCTTT	CASSFGGQGMNTEAFF
15	-	TRBV5-1	-	TRBJ2-1	TGCGCCAGCAGCTTGCTGGGGAGCTCCTACAATGAGCAGTTCTTC	CASSLLGSSYNEQFF
13	-	TRBV7-3	-	TRBJ1-6	TGTGCCAGCAGCCTCCGGGAAAATTCACCCCTCCACTTT	CASSLRENSPLHF
14	-	TRBV4-1	-	TRBJ2-1	TGCGCCAGCAGCCAAGGGGGCGGGGTCAATGAGCAGTTCTTC	CASSQGGGVNEQFF
14	-	TRBV9	TRBD2	TRBJ2-1	TGTGCCAGCAGCCCGGGGACTAGCCGGAATGAGCAGTTCTTC	CASSPGTSRNEQFF
17	once	TRBV2	TRBD1	TRBJ2-7	TGTGCCAGCAGTGGAAAAAGAAGGACAGGGGGCCCCTACGAGCAGTACTTC	CASSGKRRTGGPYEQYF
15	-	TRBV7-2	TRBD1	TRBJ2-7	TGTGCCAGCAGCTCCGGACAGGGGGTTACCTACGAGCAGTACTTC	CASSSGQGVTYEQYF
14	-	TRBV7-6	TRBD2	TRBJ2-7	TGTGCCAGCAGCTTGCCGGGAGGGACCTACGAGCAGTACTTC	CASSLPGGTYEQYF
14	few	TRBV5-1	-	TRBJ2-1	TGCGCCAGCAGCTTGTTAGCCCCTGCCGATGAGCAGTTCTTC	CASSLLAPADEQFF
13	-	TRBV6-5	TRBD1	TRBJ2-7	TGTGCCACCCGGAAACCAGGGGGCTACGAGCAGTACTTC	CATRKPGGYEQYF
14	-	TRBV25-1	TRBD1	TRBJ1-2	TGTGCCAGCAGTGCCCAAGACAGGGGTGGTGGCTACACCTTC	CASSAQDRGGGYTF
14	-	TRBV19	-	TRBJ1-5	TGTGCCAGTAGCCAGGGTCGAAGCAATCAGCCCCAGCATTTT	CASSQGRSNQPQHF
15	-	TRBV7-6	TRBD2	TRBJ2-5	TGTGCCAGCAGCTCGACGGGGGGGCCCCGGGAGACCCAGTACTTC	CASSSTGGPRETQYF
16	-	TRBV5-4	-	TRBJ2-1	TGTGCCAGCAGCTGGGAGTATAGGGGGAATTACAATGAGCAGTTCTTC	CASSWEYRGNYNEQFF
13	-	TRBV27	-	TRBJ1-5	TGTGCCAGCAGTTCTAACAGCAATCAGCCCCAGCATTTT	CASSSNSNQPQHF
13	few	TRBV10-3	-	TRBJ1-4	TGTGCCATCAAGGATAGCACTAATGAAAAACTGTTTTTT	CAIKDSTNEKLFF
13	-	TRBV5-4	-	TRBJ1-2	TGTGCCAGCAGCTTGGGAGAGATCTATGGCTACACCTTC	CASSLGEIYGYTF
17	few	TRBV27	TRBD2	TRBJ2-5	TGTGCCAGCAGTTTATTGCCCCTTGCGGGGGGTCAAGAGACCCAGTACTTC	CASSLLPLAGGQETQYF
14	-	TRBV30	TRBD1	TRBJ2-7	TGTGCCTGGAGACCGGGACAGGGGACCCACGAGCAGTACTTC	CAWRPGQGTHEQYF
14	-	TRBV5-4	-	TRBJ2-7	TGTGCCAGCAGCAGGGAGACGGATTACTACGAGCAGTACTTC	CASSRETDYYEQYF
13	-	TRBV5-4	-	TRBJ2-1	TGTGCCAGCAGCAGGACAGAGTACAATGAGCAGTTCTTC	CASSRTEYNEQFF
15	-	TRBV2	TRBD1	TRBJ1-2	TGTGCCAGCAGCCAAATCCGGGACAGTCTTCATGGCTACACCTTC	CASSQIRDSLHGYTF
16	-	TRBV6-6	TRBD1	TRBJ1-1	TGTGCCAGCAGTTACTCGACAGGGGCAAGGGTTTACGAAGCTTTCTTT	CASSYSTGARVYEAFF
15	-	TRBV6-1	-	TRBJ1-3	TGTGCCAGCAGTGGAGTTCGGGGGAGGGGAAACACCATATATTTT	CASSGVRGRGNTIYF
13	-	TRBV6-6	-	TRBJ2-7	TGTGCCAGCAGGCCGGGAGTAAGTTACGAGCAGTACTTC	CASRPGVSYEQYF
13	-	TRBV6-5	-	TRBJ1-5	TGTGCCAGCAGCCTTTTCCCGTCTCAGCCCCAGCATTTT	CASSLFPSQPQHF
15	once	TRBV2	-	TRBJ1-3	TGTGCCAGCACTAAGGACACATACTCTGGAAACACCATATATTTT	CASTKDTYSGNTIYF
11	-	TRBV5-1	-	TRBJ1-1	TGCGCCAGCAGCTTGACGGGGATAGCTTTCTTT	CASSLTGIAFF
21	-	TRBV30	-	TRBJ1-1	TGTGCCTGGAGTGTCTGGACCCGAAGGCCATGGGGGCGGTGGTATGACACTGAAGCTTTCTTT	CAWSVWTRRPWGRWYDTEAFF
16	-	TRBV6-6	TRBD1	TRBJ1-6	TGTGCCAGCAGTGCGCCGGGACAGGCGGGAAATTCACCCCTCCACTTT	CASSAPGQAGNSPLHF
15	-	TRBV28	-	TRBJ1-1	TGTGCCAGCAGTTTGTTAAGGGGCATTGGCACTGAAGCTTTCTTT	CASSLLRGIGTEAFF
15	-	TRBV10-3	-	TRBJ2-1	TGTGCCATCAGTGTGGCAAGAGGGGGGGCCTATGAGCAGTTCTTC	CAISVARGGAYEQFF
15	-	TRBV28	TRBD1	TRBJ2-1	TGTGCCAGCAGTTCCCCGGGACAGGGGGGAAATGAGCAGTTCTTC	CASSSPGQGGNEQFF
13	-	TRBV9	-	TRBJ1-2	TGTGCCAGCAGCGTAGCTAACGGCGGGGGCTACACCTTC	CASSVANGGGYTF
14	-	TRBV4-3	TRBD1	TRBJ2-7	TGCGCCATTCCCGACAGGGGATACTCCTACGAGCAGTACTTC	CAIPDRGYSYEQYF
15	-	TRBV19	-	TRBJ1-1	TGTGCCAGTAGTAGGGGGCGGGAGGACAAGACTGAAGCTTTCTTT	CASSRGREDKTEAFF
11	-	TRBV6-6	-	TRBJ2-2	TGTGCCACCCGGGTAGCCGGGGAGCTGTTTTTT	CATRVAGELFF
15	-	TRBV11-2	-	TRBJ2-5	TGTGCCAGCAGCCTTCGTGGGGGGTACGCGGAGACCCAGTACTTC	CASSLRGGYAETQYF